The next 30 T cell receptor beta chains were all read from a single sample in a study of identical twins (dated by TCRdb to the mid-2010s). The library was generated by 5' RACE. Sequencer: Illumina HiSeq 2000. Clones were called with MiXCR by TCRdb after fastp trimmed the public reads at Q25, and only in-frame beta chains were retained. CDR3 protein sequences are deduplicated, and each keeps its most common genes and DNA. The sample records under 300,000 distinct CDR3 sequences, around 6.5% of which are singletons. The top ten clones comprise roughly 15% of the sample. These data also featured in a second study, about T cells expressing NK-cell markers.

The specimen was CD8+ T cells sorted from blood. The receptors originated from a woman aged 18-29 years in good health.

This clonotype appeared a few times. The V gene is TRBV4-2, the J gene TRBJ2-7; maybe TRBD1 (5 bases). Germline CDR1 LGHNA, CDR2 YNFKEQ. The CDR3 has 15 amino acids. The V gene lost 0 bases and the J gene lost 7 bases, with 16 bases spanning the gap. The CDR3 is CASSQEVSQVREQYF. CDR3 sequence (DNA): TGTGCCAGCAGCCAAGAAGTGTCACAGGTGCGAGAGCAGTACTTC.

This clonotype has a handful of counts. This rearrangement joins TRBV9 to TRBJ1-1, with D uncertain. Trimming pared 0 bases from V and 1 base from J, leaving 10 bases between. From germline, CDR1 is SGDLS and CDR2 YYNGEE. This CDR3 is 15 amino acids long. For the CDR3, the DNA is TGTGCCAGCAGCGTAGTGGAACTCAGGAACACTGAAGCTTTCTTT. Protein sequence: CASSVVELRNTEAFF.

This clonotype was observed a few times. CDR3 sequence (DNA): TGTGCCAGCAGTGAAGCGCAGGGAACATACAATGAGCAGTTCTTC. Translation: CASSEAQGTYNEQFF. The chain recombines TRBV6-1 with TRBJ2-1; tentative D call: TRBD1 (5 bases). The V and J ends lost 0 bases and 4 bases respectively, with 10 bases between them. CDR3 length: 15 amino acids. Germline V lookup: CDR1 MNHNS, CDR2 SASEGT.

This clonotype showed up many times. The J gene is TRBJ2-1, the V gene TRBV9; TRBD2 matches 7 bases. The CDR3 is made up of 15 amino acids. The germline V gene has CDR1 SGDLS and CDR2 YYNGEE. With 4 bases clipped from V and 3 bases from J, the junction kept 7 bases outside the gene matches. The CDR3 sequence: CASSPGGRDYNEQFF. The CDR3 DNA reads TGTGCCAGCAGCCCTGGAGGGAGGGACTACAATGAGCAGTTCTTC.

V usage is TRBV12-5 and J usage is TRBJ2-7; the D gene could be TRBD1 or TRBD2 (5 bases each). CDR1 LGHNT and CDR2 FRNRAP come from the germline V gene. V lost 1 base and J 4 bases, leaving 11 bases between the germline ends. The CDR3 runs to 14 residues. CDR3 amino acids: CASGLGTGQYEQYF. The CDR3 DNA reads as TGTGCTAGTGGTTTGGGCACGGGGCAGTACGAGCAGTACTTC.

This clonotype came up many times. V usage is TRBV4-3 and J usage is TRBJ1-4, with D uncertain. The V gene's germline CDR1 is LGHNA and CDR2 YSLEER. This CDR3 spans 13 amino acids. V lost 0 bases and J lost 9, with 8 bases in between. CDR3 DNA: TGCGCCAGCAGCCAAGAACGGTGGAAAAAACTGTTTTTT. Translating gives CASSQERWKKLFF.

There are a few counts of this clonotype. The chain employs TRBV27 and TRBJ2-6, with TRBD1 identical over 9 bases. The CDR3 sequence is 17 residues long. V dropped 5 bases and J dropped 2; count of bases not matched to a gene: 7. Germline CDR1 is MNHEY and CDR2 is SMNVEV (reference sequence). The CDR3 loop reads CASSPRDRGAGANVLTF. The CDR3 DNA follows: TGTGCCAGCAGTCCTCGCGACAGGGGGGCTGGGGCCAACGTCCTGACTTTC. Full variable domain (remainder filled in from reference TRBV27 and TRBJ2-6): EAQVTQNPRYLITVTGKKLTVTCSQNMNHEYMSWYRQDPGLGLRQIYYSMNVEVTDKGDVPEGYKVSRKEKRNFPLILESPSPNQTSLYFCASSPRDRGAGANVLTFGAGSRLTVL.

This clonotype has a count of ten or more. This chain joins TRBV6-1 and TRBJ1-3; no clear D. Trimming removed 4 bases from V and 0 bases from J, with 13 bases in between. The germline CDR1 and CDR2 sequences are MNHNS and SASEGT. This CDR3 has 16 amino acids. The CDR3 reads CASSAGSTSSGNTIYF. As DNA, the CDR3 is TGTGCCAGCAGTGCGGGCAGCACCAGCTCTGGAAACACCATATATTTT.

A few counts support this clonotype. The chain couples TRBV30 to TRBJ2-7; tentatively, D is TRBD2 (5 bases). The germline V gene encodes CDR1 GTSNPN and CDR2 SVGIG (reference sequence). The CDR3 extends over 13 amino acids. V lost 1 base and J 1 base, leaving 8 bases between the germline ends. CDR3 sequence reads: CAWSAGDSYEQYF. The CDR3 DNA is TGTGCCTGGAGTGCCGGGGATTCCTACGAGCAGTACTTC.

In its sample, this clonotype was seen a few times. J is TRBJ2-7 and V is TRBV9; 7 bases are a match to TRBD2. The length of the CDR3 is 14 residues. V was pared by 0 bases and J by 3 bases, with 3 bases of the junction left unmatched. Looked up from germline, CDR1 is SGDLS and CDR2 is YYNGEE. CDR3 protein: CASSVGAGVYEQYF. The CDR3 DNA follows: TGTGCCAGCAGCGTAGGGGCGGGAGTCTACGAGCAGTACTTC.

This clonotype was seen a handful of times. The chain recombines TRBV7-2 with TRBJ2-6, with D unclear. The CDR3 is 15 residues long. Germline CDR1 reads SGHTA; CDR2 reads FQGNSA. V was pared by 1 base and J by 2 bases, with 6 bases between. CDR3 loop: CASSLEVAGANVLTF. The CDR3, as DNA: TGTGCCAGCAGCTTAGAGGTAGCTGGGGCCAACGTCCTGACTTTC.

CDR3 region: CSVEATGNEAGYTF. CDR3 nucleotides: TGCAGCGTTGAGGCTACCGGGAACGAGGCTGGCTACACCTTC. V and J are TRBV29-1 and TRBJ1-2; D uncertain. The germline CDR1 and CDR2 sequences are SQVTM and ANQGSEA. Trimming took off 3 bases at V and 7 bases at J, with 18 bases between the two ends. This CDR3 comprises 14 residues.

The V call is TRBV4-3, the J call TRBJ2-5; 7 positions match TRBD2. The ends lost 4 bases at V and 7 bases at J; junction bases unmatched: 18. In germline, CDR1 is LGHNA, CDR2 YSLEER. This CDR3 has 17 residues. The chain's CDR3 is CASSPQGLAGVPGTQYF. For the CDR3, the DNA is TGCGCCAGCAGCCCGCAAGGTCTGGCGGGAGTTCCCGGGACCCAGTACTTC.

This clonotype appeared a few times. In nucleotides, the CDR3 is TGTGCCAGCAGTTTACGGATCTTTAATGAAAAACTGTTTTTT. Residues: CASSLRIFNEKLFF. The chain has TRBV12-3 or TRBV12-4 and TRBJ1-4; D gene ambiguous. V was shortened by 2 bases and J by 4 bases, with 8 bases between the two germline ends. There are 14 residues in the CDR3.

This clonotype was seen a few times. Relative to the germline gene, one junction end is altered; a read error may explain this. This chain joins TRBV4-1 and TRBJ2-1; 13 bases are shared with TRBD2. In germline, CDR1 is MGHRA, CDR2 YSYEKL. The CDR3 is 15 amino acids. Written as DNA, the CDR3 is TGCGCCAACAGCCAACGGACTAGCGGGGGAAATGAGCAGTTCTTC. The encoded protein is CANSQRTSGGNEQFF.

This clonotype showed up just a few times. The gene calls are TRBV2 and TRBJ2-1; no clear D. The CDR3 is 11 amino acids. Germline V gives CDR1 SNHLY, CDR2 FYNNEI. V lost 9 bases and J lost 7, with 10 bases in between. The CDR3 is CASSWDNEQFF. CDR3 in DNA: TGTGCCAGTTCGTGGGATAATGAGCAGTTCTTC. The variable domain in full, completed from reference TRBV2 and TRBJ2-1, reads EPEVTQTPSHQVTQMGQEVILRCVPISNHLYFYWYRQILGQKVEFLVSFYNNEISEKSEIFDDQFSVERPDGSNFTLKIRSTKLEDSAMYFCASSWDNEQFFGPGTRLTVL.

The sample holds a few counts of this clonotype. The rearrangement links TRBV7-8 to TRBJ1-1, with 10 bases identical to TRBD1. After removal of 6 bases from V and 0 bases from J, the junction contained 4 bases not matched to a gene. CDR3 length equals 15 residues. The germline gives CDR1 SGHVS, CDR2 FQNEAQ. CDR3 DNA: TGTGCCAGCAGTTCCGGGACAGGGGTGAACACTGAAGCTTTCTTT. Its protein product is CASSSGTGVNTEAFF.

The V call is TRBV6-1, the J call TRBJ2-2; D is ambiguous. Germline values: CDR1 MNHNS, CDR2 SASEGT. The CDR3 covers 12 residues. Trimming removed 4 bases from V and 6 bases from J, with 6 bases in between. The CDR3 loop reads CASSVDAGELFF. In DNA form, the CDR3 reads TGTGCCAGCAGTGTTGATGCCGGGGAGCTGTTTTTT.

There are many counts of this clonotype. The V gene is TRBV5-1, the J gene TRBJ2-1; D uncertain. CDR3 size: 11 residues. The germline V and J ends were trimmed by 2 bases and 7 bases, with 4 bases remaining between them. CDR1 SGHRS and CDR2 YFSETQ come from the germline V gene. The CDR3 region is CASSFQNEQFF. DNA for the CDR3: TGCGCCAGCAGCTTCCAAAATGAGCAGTTCTTC.

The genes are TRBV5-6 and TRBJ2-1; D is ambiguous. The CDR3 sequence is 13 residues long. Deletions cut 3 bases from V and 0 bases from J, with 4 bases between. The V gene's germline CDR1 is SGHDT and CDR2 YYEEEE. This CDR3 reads CASSWSSYNEQFF. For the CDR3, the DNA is TGTGCCAGCAGCTGGAGCTCCTACAATGAGCAGTTCTTC.

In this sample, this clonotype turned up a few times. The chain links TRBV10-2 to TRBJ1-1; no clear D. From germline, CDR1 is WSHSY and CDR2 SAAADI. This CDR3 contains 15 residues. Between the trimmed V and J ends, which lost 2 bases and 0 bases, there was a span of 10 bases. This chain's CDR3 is CASSEAPTVNTEAFF. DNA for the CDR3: TGCGCCAGCAGTGAGGCCCCCACAGTGAACACTGAAGCTTTCTTT.

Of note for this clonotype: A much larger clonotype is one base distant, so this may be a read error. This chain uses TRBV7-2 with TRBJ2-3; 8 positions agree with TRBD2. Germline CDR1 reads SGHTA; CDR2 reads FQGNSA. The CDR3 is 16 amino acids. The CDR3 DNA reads TGTGCCAGCAGCTTTGGGTTAAGCGGGAGAGGAGATACGAAGTATTTT. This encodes CASSFGLSGRGDTKYF.

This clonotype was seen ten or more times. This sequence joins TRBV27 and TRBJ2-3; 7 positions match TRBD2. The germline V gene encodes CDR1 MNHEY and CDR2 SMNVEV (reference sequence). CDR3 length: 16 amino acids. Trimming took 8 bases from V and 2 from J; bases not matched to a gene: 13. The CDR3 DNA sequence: TGTGCCAGCCACCCTACTAGCGCACCAACCACAGATACGCAGTATTTT. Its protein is CASHPTSAPTTDTQYF.

In nucleotides, the CDR3 is TGTGCCAGCAGCCAAGTGTGGCCAGGGGGCTTGGACGAGCAGTACTTC. Its protein product is CASSQVWPGGLDEQYF. The chain employs TRBV14 and TRBJ2-7; 8 bases line up with TRBD1. This CDR3 comprises 16 residues. Germline CDR1 SGHDN, CDR2 FVKESK. V shed 1 base and J 5 bases; nucleotides not matched to a gene: 10. Using reference TRBV14 and TRBJ2-7 for the parts outside the CDR3, the full variable domain is EAGVTQFPSHSVIEKGQTVTLRCDPISGHDNLYWYRRVMGKEIKFLLHFVKESKQDESGMPNNRFLAERTGGTYSTLKVQPAELEDSGVYFCASSQVWPGGLDEQYFGPGTRLTVT.

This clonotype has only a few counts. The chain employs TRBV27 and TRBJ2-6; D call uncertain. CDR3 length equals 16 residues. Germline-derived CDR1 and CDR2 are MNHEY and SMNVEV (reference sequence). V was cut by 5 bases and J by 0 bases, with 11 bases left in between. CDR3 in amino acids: CASSPSPGSGANVLTF. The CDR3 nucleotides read TGTGCCAGCAGTCCCTCCCCAGGCTCTGGGGCCAACGTCCTGACTTTC. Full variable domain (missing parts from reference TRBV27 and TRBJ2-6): EAQVTQNPRYLITVTGKKLTVTCSQNMNHEYMSWYRQDPGLGLRQIYYSMNVEVTDKGDVPEGYKVSRKEKRNFPLILESPSPNQTSLYFCASSPSPGSGANVLTFGAGSRLTVL.

The CDR3 region is CASSLEGLAGSTDTQYF. The CDR3 nucleotides read TGTGCCAGCAGCTTAGAGGGCTTGGCGGGGAGCACAGATACGCAGTATTTT. This chain connects TRBV11-2 to TRBJ2-3, with D maybe TRBD2 (6 bases). CDR3 length: 17 amino acids. Trimming removed 0 bases at V and 0 bases at J, with 13 bases between. Germline values: CDR1 SGHAT, CDR2 FQNNGV.

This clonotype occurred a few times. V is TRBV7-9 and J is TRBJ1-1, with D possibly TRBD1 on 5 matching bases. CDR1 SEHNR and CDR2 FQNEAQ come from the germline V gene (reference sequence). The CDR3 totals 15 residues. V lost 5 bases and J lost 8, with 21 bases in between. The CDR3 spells CASSPYVTADSEAFF. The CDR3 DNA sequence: TGTGCCAGCAGCCCTTACGTTACTGCAGACAGCGAAGCTTTCTTT.

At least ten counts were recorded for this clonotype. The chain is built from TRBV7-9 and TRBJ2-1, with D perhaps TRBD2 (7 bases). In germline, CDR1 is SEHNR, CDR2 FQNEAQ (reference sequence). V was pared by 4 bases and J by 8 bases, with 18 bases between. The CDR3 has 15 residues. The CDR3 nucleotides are TGTGCCAGCAGCTCGAGACGGGGGGCGCACCATGAGCAGTTCTTC. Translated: CASSSRRGAHHEQFF.

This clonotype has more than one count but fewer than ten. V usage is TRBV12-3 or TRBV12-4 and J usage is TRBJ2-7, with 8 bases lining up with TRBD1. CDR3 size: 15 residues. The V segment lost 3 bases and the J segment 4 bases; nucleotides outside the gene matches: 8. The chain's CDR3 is CASSFERGQAYEQYF. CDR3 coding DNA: TGTGCCAGCAGTTTTGAGAGGGGACAGGCTTACGAGCAGTACTTC.

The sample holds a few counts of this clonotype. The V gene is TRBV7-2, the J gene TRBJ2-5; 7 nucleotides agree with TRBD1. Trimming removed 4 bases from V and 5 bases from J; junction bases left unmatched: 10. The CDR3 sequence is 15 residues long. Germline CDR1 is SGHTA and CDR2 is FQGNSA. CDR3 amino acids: CASSYLTGVSETQYF. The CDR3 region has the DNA TGTGCCAGCAGCTACCTCACAGGGGTTTCGGAGACCCAGTACTTC.